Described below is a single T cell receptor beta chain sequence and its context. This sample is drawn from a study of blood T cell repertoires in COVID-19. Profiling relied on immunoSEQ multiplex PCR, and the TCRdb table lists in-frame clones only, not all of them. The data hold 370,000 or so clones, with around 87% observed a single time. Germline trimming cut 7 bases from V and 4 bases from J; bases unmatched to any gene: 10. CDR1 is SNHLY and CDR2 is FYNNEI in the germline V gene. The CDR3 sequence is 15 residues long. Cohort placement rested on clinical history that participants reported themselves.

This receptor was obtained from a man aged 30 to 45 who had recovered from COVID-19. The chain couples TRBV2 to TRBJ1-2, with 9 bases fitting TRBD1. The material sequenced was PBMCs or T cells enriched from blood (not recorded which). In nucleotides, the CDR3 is TGTGCCAGCATCCCCGGGACAGGGCTTCTCTATGGCTACACCTTC. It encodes CASIPGTGLLYGYTF.